A single sample gave rise to the 29 T cell receptor beta chains below, sequenced in a study of T cells in localized non-small cell lung cancer. Using immunoSEQ multiplex PCR, the repertoire was profiled, and TCRdb retains in-frame clones only, with some absent. The sample gives about 40,000 clones, roughly 90% of which show up once; approximately 10% is in the top ten. The sample in question was PBMCs, obtained before any cancer treatment. The receptors were gathered from a woman aged 35 to 69 with stage II lung adenocarcinoma.

The V gene is TRBV7-9, the J gene TRBJ2-5; no clear D gene. The germline V gene encodes CDR1 SEHNR and CDR2 FQNEAQ (reference sequence). CDR3 length: 13 amino acids. V lost 0 bases and J 5 bases, leaving 7 bases between the germline ends. The chain's CDR3 is CASSLALRETQYF. The DNA for the CDR3 is TGTGCCAGCAGCTTAGCGCTCCGGGAGACCCAGTACTTC.

The chain joins TRBV7-9 to TRBJ2-3; D is perhaps TRBD1 (6 bases). In germline, CDR1 is SEHNR, CDR2 FQNEAQ (reference sequence). This CDR3 is 17 amino acids long. Deletions cut 1 base from V and 1 base from J, with 15 bases between. The CDR3: CASSLDVAGDGTDTQYF. The DNA for the CDR3 is TGTGCCAGCAGCTTAGATGTGGCAGGGGACGGCACAGATACGCAGTATTTT.

This chain uses TRBV25-1 with TRBJ2-1, with D perhaps assigned TRBD1 or TRBD2 (5 bases each). The CDR3 has 17 residues. Germline assignment: CDR1 MGHDK and CDR2 SYGVNS. Deletions cut 5 bases from V and 5 bases from J, with 22 bases between. Here the CDR3 DNA reads TGTGCCAGCAGTACCCTAAGGGGACGGACCCTAGACAATGAGCAGTTCTTC. The encoded protein is CASSTLRGRTLDNEQFF.

The rearrangement uses TRBV5-6 and TRBJ1-5; no clear D. The germline CDR1 and CDR2 sequences are SGHDT and YYEEEE. This CDR3 spans 15 amino acids. V gave up 4 bases and J gave up 0 bases, with 11 bases separating them. The CDR3 sequence is CASSRSLYSNQPQHF. As DNA, the CDR3 is TGTGCCAGCAGCCGCTCGTTATATAGCAATCAGCCCCAGCATTTT.

The chain recombines TRBV5-6 with TRBJ2-6; D is unclear. This CDR3 is 15 amino acids long. V lost 0 bases and J 2 bases, leaving 6 bases between the germline ends. The germline V gene encodes CDR1 SGHDT and CDR2 YYEEEE. CDR3 sequence (DNA): TGTGCCAGCAGCTTGGTAACAGCTGGGGCCAACGTCCTGACTTTC. This sequence encodes CASSLVTAGANVLTF.

This rearrangement joins TRBV20-1 to TRBJ2-1; D is unclear. The V end was cut by 3 bases, the J end by 7 bases, with 7 bases between. Germline V CDR1 and CDR2: DFQATT, SNEGSKA (reference sequence). CDR3 length: 11 residues. The CDR3 coding sequence is TGCAGTGCTAGTGTGTGGAATGAGCAGTTCTTC. This encodes CSASVWNEQFF.

The genes are TRBV6-6 and TRBJ1-2; D uncertain. V was cut by 5 bases and J by 0 bases, with 13 bases left in between. This CDR3 has 15 residues. Germline values: CDR1 MNHNY, CDR2 SVGAGI (reference sequence). The CDR3 spells CASSLTGTANYGYTF. In DNA, the CDR3 is TGTGCCAGCAGTCTTACTGGCACAGCTAACTATGGCTACACCTTC.

The genes are TRBV2 and TRBJ1-2; D uncertain. With 0 bases removed from V and 8 bases from J, the gap between germline ends came to 16 bases. CDR1 and CDR2 (germline): SNHLY, FYNNEI. CDR3 length: 15 amino acids. As DNA, the CDR3 is TGTGCCAGCAGTGAAGCGCTGGTGACCCCTTCAGGCTACACCTTC. This codes for CASSEALVTPSGYTF. The variable domain in full, completed from reference TRBV2 and TRBJ1-2, reads EPEVTQTPSHQVTQMGQEVILRCVPISNHLYFYWYRQILGQKVEFLVSFYNNEISEKSEIFDDQFSVERPDGSNFTLKIRSTKLEDSAMYFCASSEALVTPSGYTFGSGTRLTVV.

V gene TRBV5-4 combines with J gene TRBJ2-2, with D perhaps TRBD2 (5 bases). CDR3 length equals 15 residues. Germline V gene data show CDR1 as SGHNT and CDR2 as YYREEE (reference sequence). V lost 0 bases and J lost 4, with 10 bases in between. Here the CDR3 DNA reads TGTGCCAGCAGCTTGGACCCCGGGATCACCGGGGAGCTGTTTTTT. Translated: CASSLDPGITGELFF.

The gene calls are TRBV6-1 and TRBJ2-2; the D is unclear. Per germline, CDR1 MNHNS and CDR2 SASEGT. V gave up 5 bases and J gave up 4 bases, with 11 bases separating them. CDR3 size: 14 residues. CDR3 sequence: CASSFSSVTGELFF. The DNA for the CDR3 is TGTGCCAGCAGTTTCTCCTCGGTCACCGGGGAGCTGTTTTTT.

The chain employs TRBV7-9 and TRBJ1-1, with 7 bases aligning to TRBD1. J gave up 2 bases and V 6 bases, and 12 bases lay outside the gene matches. Looked up from germline, CDR1 is SEHNR and CDR2 is FQNEAQ (reference sequence). The CDR3 contains 16 residues. Here the CDR3 reads CASSYERGGGNTEAFF. The DNA for the CDR3 is TGTGCCAGCAGTTACGAAAGGGGAGGGGGCAACACTGAAGCTTTCTTT.

The chain uses TRBV28 and TRBJ2-3; 7 positions agree with TRBD1. Germline lookup yields CDR1 MDHEN and CDR2 SYDVKM. The V segment lost 2 bases and the J segment 9 bases; nucleotides outside the gene matches: 2. This CDR3 has 12 residues. CDR3 sequence (DNA): TGTGCCAGCAGTTTAGCGACAGGGACGCAGTATTTT. As protein: CASSLATGTQYF.

This clone came up once. The chain carries TRBV6-1 and TRBJ2-2, with D possibly being TRBD1 (5 bases). The V end was cut by 2 bases, the J end by 4 bases, with 8 bases between. The CDR3 totals 14 residues. Germline CDR1 reads MNHNS; CDR2 reads SASEGT. As DNA, the CDR3 is TGTGCCAGCAGTGAATTGGGGCTCACCGGGGAGCTGTTTTTT. Its translation: CASSELGLTGELFF.

The chain uses TRBV5-6 and TRBJ2-7; unclear D gene. The CDR3 loop spans 12 amino acids. CDR1 SGHDT and CDR2 YYEEEE come from the germline V gene. The V end was cut by 2 bases, the J end by 2 bases, with 5 bases between. Here the CDR3 reads CASSFRPYEQYF. For the CDR3, the DNA is TGTGCCAGCAGCTTTCGGCCCTACGAGCAGTACTTC.

This clone was picked up one time. This rearrangement joins TRBV28 to TRBJ2-4; 10 bases map to TRBD2. With V trimmed by 7 bases and J by 1 base, 7 bases remained unmatched. Germline loops: CDR1 MDHEN, CDR2 SYDVKM. This CDR3 spans 16 amino acids. CDR3 coding DNA: TGTGCCAGCATGGAGATTAGCGGGGGGGCCAAAAACATTCAGTACTTC. Its translation is CASMEISGGAKNIQYF.

This chain uses TRBV4-2 with TRBJ1-1; D is unresolved. There are 14 residues in the CDR3. V was trimmed by 6 bases and J by 2 bases, leaving 13 bases between them. The germline gives CDR1 LGHNA, CDR2 YNFKEQ. CDR3 sequence (DNA): TGTGCCAGCAGGGATTCGACGGTCAACACTGAAGCTTTCTTT. As protein: CASRDSTVNTEAFF.

The V gene is TRBV6-1, the J gene TRBJ1-2, with 10 bases matching TRBD1. This CDR3 has 13 amino acids. J lost 7 bases, V lost 6 bases, and 5 bases had no gene match. CDR1 and CDR2 from the germline V gene are MNHNS and SASEGT. CDR3 residues: CASRTTGGGGYTF. In DNA form, the CDR3 reads TGTGCCAGCAGAACGACAGGGGGCGGTGGCTACACCTTC.

This clone occurred a few times. The CDR3 DNA follows: TGTGCCAGCAGGTGGGGGGGGCCCAATGAAAAACTGTTTTTT. The encoded protein is CASRWGGPNEKLFF. This chain joins TRBV2 and TRBJ1-4, with D possibly being TRBD1 (6 bases). Germline assignment: CDR1 SNHLY and CDR2 FYNNEI. Trimming took 6 bases from V and 5 from J, leaving 13 bases between them. This CDR3 contains 14 residues.

V usage is TRBV2 and J usage is TRBJ1-4; TRBD1 matches 7 bases. CDR3 length: 14 residues. CDR1 is SNHLY and CDR2 is FYNNEI in the germline V gene. V lost 6 bases, J lost 8 bases, and 9 bases stayed unmatched. The CDR3 coding sequence is TGTGCCAGCAGGACGACAGGGCTGGGGGAAAAACTGTTTTTT. It is translated as CASRTTGLGEKLFF.

This clone has only one observation. The rearrangement links TRBV15 to TRBJ1-2, with 9 bases that match TRBD1. There are 14 residues in the CDR3. V lost 6 bases and J lost 13; bases outside the gene matches: 15. Germline V gives CDR1 LNHNV, CDR2 YYDKDF (reference sequence). CDR3 protein: CATSTGYSQGALTF. CDR3 coding DNA: TGTGCCACCAGTACAGGGTATTCACAGGGGGCTCTCACCTTC.

The chain combines TRBV6-6 with TRBJ1-4; 11 positions match TRBD1. Germline CDR1 is MNHNY and CDR2 is SVGAGI (reference sequence). Trimming took 5 bases from V and 7 from J; bases not matched to a gene: 3. The CDR3 spans 14 residues. This CDR3 is CASSGTGGIEKLFF. The CDR3, as DNA: TGTGCCAGCAGTGGGACAGGGGGTATTGAAAAACTGTTTTTT.

The chain joins TRBV11-2 to TRBJ1-1; TRBD1 matches at 8 bases. CDR1 is SGHAT and CDR2 is FQNNGV in the germline V gene. The J segment lost 0 bases and the V segment lost 4 bases, leaving 7 bases of the junction unmatched. This CDR3 has 16 residues. The CDR3 sequence: CASSSTRQGMNTEAFF. The CDR3 DNA reads TGTGCCAGCAGCTCTACCCGACAGGGGATGAACACTGAAGCTTTCTTT.

This chain uses TRBV5-1 with TRBJ2-1; D unresolved. CDR1 is SGHRS, CDR2 YFSETQ, per germline. Trimming took 0 bases from V and 7 from J, leaving 5 bases between them. The CDR3 runs 12 residues. The CDR3, as DNA: TGCGCCAGCAGCTTGGGGGGAAATGAGCAGTTCTTC. It is translated as CASSLGGNEQFF.

The V gene is TRBV7-8, the J gene TRBJ1-3; the D gene is possibly TRBD1 (5 bases). This CDR3 is built from 16 residues. The V gene's germline CDR1 is SGHVS and CDR2 FQNEAQ. Trimming pared 5 bases from V and 0 bases from J, leaving 14 bases between. The CDR3 DNA sequence: TGTGCCAGCAGCCGGATAACAGGCGACTCTGGAAACACCATATATTTT. Protein product: CASSRITGDSGNTIYF. Variable domain in full (rest from reference TRBV7-8 and TRBJ1-3): GAGVSQSPRYKVAKRGQDVALRCDPISGHVSLFWYQQALGQGPEFLTYFQNEAQLDKSGLPSDRFFAERPEGSVSTLKIQRTQQEDSAVYLCASSRITGDSGNTIYFGEGSWLTVV.

V and J are TRBV27 and TRBJ1-1, with 9 bases identical to TRBD1. V shed 9 bases, J shed 0 bases, and the junction held 5 bases outside the gene matches. The CDR3 runs to 14 residues. The germline CDR1 and CDR2 sequences are MNHEY and SMNVEV (reference sequence). CDR3 protein: CASTGTGMNTEAFF. For the CDR3, the DNA is TGTGCCAGTACCGGGACAGGGATGAACACTGAAGCTTTCTTT.

CDR3 sequence reads: CASSPKKRSSYNEQFF. DNA for the CDR3: TGTGCCAGCAGTCCCAAGAAAAGGAGCTCCTACAATGAGCAGTTCTTC. V gene TRBV28 combines with J gene TRBJ2-1; D unresolved. Germline values: CDR1 MDHEN, CDR2 SYDVKM. Trimming left V 5 bases short and J 0 bases short, with 14 bases between. The CDR3 is 16 amino acids.

J is TRBJ2-7 and V is TRBV5-1; 7 bases are a match to TRBD2. There are 12 residues in the CDR3. The V gene's germline CDR1 is SGHRS and CDR2 YFSETQ. The V and J ends lost 4 bases and 7 bases, in that order; junction bases with no gene match: 5. The CDR3 DNA sequence: TGCGCCAGCAGCCAGACTAGCCGGGAGCAGTACTTC. It specifies CASSQTSREQYF.

The gene calls are TRBV19 and TRBJ1-1; TRBD1 aligns across 12 bases. This CDR3 is built from 15 residues. J was trimmed by 8 bases and V by 7 bases; bases with no gene match: 11. The germline V gene has CDR1 LNHDA and CDR2 SQIVND (reference sequence). CDR3 sequence reads: CASIPRDRGPIEAFF. CDR3 sequence (DNA): TGTGCCAGTATCCCCCGGGACAGGGGGCCTATCGAAGCTTTCTTT.

The J gene is TRBJ1-6, the V gene TRBV10-2; perhaps TRBD1 as D (5 bases). Germline values: CDR1 WSHSY, CDR2 SAAADI. CDR3 size: 12 residues. V dropped 4 bases and J dropped 9 bases, with 7 bases sitting between them. The CDR3 spells CASSGGGSPLHF. The CDR3 region has the DNA TGCGCCAGCAGTGGTGGGGGTTCACCCCTCCACTTT.